This T cell receptor (beta chain) was obtained from a study of blood T cell repertoires in COVID-19. In the original processing: Amplification with reference gene primers provided the estimates of nucleated cell counts. TCRdb keeps only in-frame clones here, not all; method: immunoSEQ multiplex PCR. V and J calls and clone size are as listed in that table; D and trimming were resolved from the DNA. The sample has 240,000 or so clones, 75% to 90% seen once; the top ten hold approximately 0.9%. Exposed participants came across a COVID-19 case within 2 weeks before study entry. CDR3 size: 13 residues. V lost 3 bases and J lost 8, with 10 bases in between. The germline V gene encodes CDR1 SEHNR and CDR2 FQNEAQ (reference sequence).

The rearrangement links TRBV7-9 to TRBJ2-2; no definite D call. This TCR was recovered from a man aged 50 to 59 who had been exposed to COVID-19. Material: PBMCs or T cells enriched from blood (not recorded which). CDR3 region: CASSFLVEGELFF. The CDR3 DNA reads TGTGCCAGCAGCTTCCTGGTCGAGGGGGAGCTGTTTTTT. Combining the CDR3 with reference TRBV7-9 and TRBJ2-2 gives the whole variable domain DTGVSQNPRHKITKRGQNVTFRCDPISEHNRLYWYRQTLGQGPEFLTYFQNEAQLEKSRLLSDRFSAERPKGSFSTLEIQRTEQGDSAMYLCASSFLVEGELFFGEGSRLTVL.